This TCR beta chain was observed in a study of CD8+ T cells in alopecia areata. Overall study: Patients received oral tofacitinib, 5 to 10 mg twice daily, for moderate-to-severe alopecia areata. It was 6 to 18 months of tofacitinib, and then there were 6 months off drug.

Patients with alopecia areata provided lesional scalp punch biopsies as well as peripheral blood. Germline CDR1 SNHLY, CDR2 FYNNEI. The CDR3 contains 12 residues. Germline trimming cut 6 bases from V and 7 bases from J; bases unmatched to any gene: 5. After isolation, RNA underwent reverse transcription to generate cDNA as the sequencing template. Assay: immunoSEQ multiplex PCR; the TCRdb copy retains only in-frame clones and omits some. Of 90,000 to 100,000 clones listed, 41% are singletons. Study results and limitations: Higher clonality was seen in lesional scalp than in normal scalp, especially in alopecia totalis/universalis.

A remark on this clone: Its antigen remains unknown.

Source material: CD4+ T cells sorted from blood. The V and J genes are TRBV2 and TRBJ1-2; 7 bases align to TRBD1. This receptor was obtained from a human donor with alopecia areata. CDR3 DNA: TGTGCCAGCAGCGGGACAGTAGGTGGCTACACCTTC. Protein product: CASSGTVGGYTF.